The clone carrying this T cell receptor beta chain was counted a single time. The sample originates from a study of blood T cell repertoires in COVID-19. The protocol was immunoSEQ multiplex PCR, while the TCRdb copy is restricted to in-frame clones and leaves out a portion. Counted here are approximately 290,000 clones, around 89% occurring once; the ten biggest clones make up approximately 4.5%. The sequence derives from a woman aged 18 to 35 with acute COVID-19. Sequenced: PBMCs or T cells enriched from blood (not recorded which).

As DNA, the CDR3 is TGTGCCAGCAGTTCCAGGACAGAGGATCATCAGCCCCAGCATTTT. Its translation is CASSSRTEDHQPQHF. This chain connects TRBV27 to TRBJ1-5, with D possibly matching TRBD1 (6 bases). V lost 4 bases to trimming and J lost 5 bases, with 15 bases between them. Germline CDR1 and CDR2: MNHEY and SMNVEV (reference sequence). The CDR3 is made up of 15 amino acids.